This T cell receptor (beta chain) was documented in a study of regulatory T cells in long-lasting Graves disease (dated by TCRdb to the early 2020s). Some background on the complete study: Patients with newly diagnosed Graves' disease had been on antithyroid drugs for under 3 months. Persistent Graves' disease patients were compared with newly diagnosed Graves' disease patients by peripheral blood TCR sequencing and RNA sequencing. The study took place in China and was registered as a clinical trial. TCR sequencing covered roughly 13 persistent and around 20 newly diagnosed Graves' disease patients, some 35 samples in total. Results the study describes overall, beyond this receptor: Patients with persistent disease shared more public clonotypes (approximately 2,500) than newly diagnosed patients did (around 980). The authors acknowledged the small sample size as a limitation that may reduce accuracy. Preferential use of TRBV28, TRBJ1-2 and TRBJ2-5 was observed in persistent disease, whereas TRBV20-1 and TRBJ2-1 were favored in newly diagnosed disease. Compared with newly diagnosed patients, persistent Graves' disease patients had lower TCR Shannon entropy and fewer highly expanded clones, which suggests clonal expansion. Only peripheral blood was studied, because thyroid tissue, the primary lesion, was inaccessible. Only the TCR beta chain was sequenced and analyzed.

The library was made by multiplex PCR. TCRdb shows the sequencer as Illumina HiSeq 4000. iRepertoire HTBI primers and Arm-PCR amplification of CDR3 regions were used to construct TCR beta libraries. Before sequencing, the PCR products went through gel purification. The study's own analysis went as follows. Across samples, around 62 TRBV and approximately 15 TRBJ segments were identified and used for gene usage analysis of CDR3 amino acid clonotypes. COPE and FqMerger were used to merge filtered high-quality paired reads into contigs. BLAST was used to align contigs to IMGT TRBV, TRBD and TRBJ reference genes, with CDR3 defined following IMGT. Any clonotype with a frequency above 0.1% was counted as a highly expanded clone. Shannon entropy was used to measure repertoire diversity, and the Gini coefficient was used to measure V-J evenness. A clonotype found in more than one individual was treated as public. TCRdb reprocessing: public reads trimmed at Q25 with fastp, clones called with MiXCR, in-frame beta chains kept. A single entry per CDR3 protein holds the most common genes and DNA from its merged rows. Clone size and V and J calls follow TCRdb, not the original study. Here the sample has roughly 510,000 distinct CDR3 sequences; about 16% occur a single time. The ten top clones hold around 12% of the sample.

About this clonotype: The antigen it binds to is not known. Base qualities are not provided; no much larger clone lies one nucleotide away.

The time point label, read with the paper, signifies: newly diagnosed GD, antithyroid drugs for less than 3 months. For both TCR sequencing and RNA sequencing, RNA was extracted from PBMCs using TRIzol. Graves' disease was diagnosed according to American Thyroid Association guidelines. Patients were recruited from an endocrinology department in Xi'an, China. From each patient, approximately 10 milliliters of peripheral blood was collected into an EDTA anticoagulant tube. Ficoll Paque Plus density gradient separation was used to isolate PBMCs, and no additional T cell sorting was done. RNA quality was checked with an Agilent 2100 Bioanalyzer and agarose gel, and concentration with a NanoDrop 2000. Taken from cysteine to phenylalanine, the CDR3 has 17 residues. Kept here is only the CDR3 DNA, which spans 51 bases and is read in frame from base 1. V is cut back by 1 base and J by 1 base, with 4 bases in the junction unmatched. The germline V gene yields SGHRS for CDR1 and YFSETQ for CDR2.

These data also formed part of another study, on T cells in Graves' hyperthyroidism and ophthalmopathy. The second study's authors report: Stable Graves' hyperthyroidism was defined as no progression to ophthalmopathy during 18 months of follow-up. Hyperthyroidism patients were aged 18 to 65 years and newly diagnosed, with disease duration of less than 2 months. The study excluded patients with uncontrolled infections, other autoimmune diseases, pregnancy or lactation. Diagnoses relied on clinical symptoms, serum thyroxine and TRAb, thyroid ultrasound and orbital computed tomography. The first round of RT-PCR for the TCR CDR3 was performed with the HTBI primer set and the Qiagen OneStep RT-PCR kit. Most expanded thyroid clonotypes (frequency above 0.001) were also detected in blood, a finding suggesting that blood repertoires may reflect thyroid immune responses. Ophthalmopathy was separated from stable hyperthyroidism by a 13 V-J signature model, with over 85% sensitivity and approximately 81% specificity obtained in cross-validation and 80%/75% obtained in testing. During validation, the model predicted progression to ophthalmopathy a median of about 5.9 months ahead of onset, with around 65% sensitivity and more than 72% specificity. A discovery cohort of about 95 patients, roughly 45 with Graves' ophthalmopathy and 55 to 60 with stable Graves' hyperthyroidism, was used to find distinguishing TCR V-J signatures. An independent validation cohort of around 19 hyperthyroidism patients and about 16 patients who later progressed to ophthalmopathy tested prospective prediction of ophthalmopathy. The 75 to 100 discovery patients were randomly divided into training and test sets at a 7:3 ratio. In six Graves' hyperthyroidism patients, the study also compared T-cell repertoires from thyroid tissue with T-cell repertoires from blood. After sampling, hyperthyroidism patients received methimazole starting at 30 mg daily, and ophthalmopathy patients received high-dose intravenous methylprednisolone. The libraries were constructed in a second round of multiplex PCR and then size-selected and purified. The libraries were sequenced on an Illumina HiSeq2000 using paired-end 100 bp reads. SOAPnuke was used to process the raw data, throwing out any read that contained adapters or uncalled bases, had a mean Phred below 15, or lacked an exact constant-primer or identifier match. High-quality paired reads were merged with COPE v1.2.5, and unique nucleotide sequences were defined as clonotypes. MiTCR v1.1 was used to align clonotypes to the IMGT TRBV, TRBD and TRBJ reference segments. Only V-J combinations with frequency above 0.0001, covering about 99% of repertoires, were analysed. The TCS score was defined as F50 (clonal expansion) divided by E x V (chaos), with BLOSUM62-based TCRdist calculated between CDR3 peptides within each V-J. Welch's t-statistics and random forest reduced around 550 V-J features to 10 to 15, which were used in a naive Bayes classifier (R e1071). Sample size was not statistically predetermined, and blinding of investigators to group allocation was not performed. The paper describes TCR Vbeta CDR3 sequencing of 135 peripheral blood samples, made up of roughly 45 ophthalmopathy patients, around 78 hyperthyroidism patients and some 17 progressor patients.

Sample: peripheral blood mononuclear cells (PBMCs), taken at new diagnosis, from a patient treated with antithyroid drugs. This clonotype was obtained from a man between 18 and 35 years old with Graves disease. Donor details come from another sample of the same person, matched by shared clones. The chain is made from TRBV5-1 and TRBJ2-1; 11 central nucleotides agree with TRBD1. CDR3 loop: CASSLRGTGGSYNEQFF. The nucleotide sequence is TGCGCCAGCAGCTTGAGGGGGACAGGGGGTTCCTACAATGAGCAGTTCTTC.